These 16 T cell receptor beta chains were all obtained from the same sample, sequenced in a study of graft-versus-host responses after intestinal transplantation. TCRdb's copy holds only in-frame clones and misses some; the assay was immunoSEQ multiplex PCR. The sample holds some 45,000 clones, 85% to 95% seen once. This specimen consisted of PBMCs, obtained about 320 days after intestinal transplant. Receptor source: a human patient who received an intestinal transplant, so some T cells may come from the graft donor.

The chain employs TRBV19 and TRBJ1-1; 8 positions match TRBD1. CDR1 is LNHDA, CDR2 SQIVND, per germline (reference sequence). The CDR3 has 14 residues. V lost 5 bases to trimming and J lost 4 bases; unmatched junction nucleotides: 6. The CDR3 is CASSSRGLSTEAFF. CDR3 DNA sequence: TGTGCCAGTAGTTCCAGGGGGCTTAGCACTGAAGCTTTCTTT.

The chain is built from TRBV28 and TRBJ2-1, with D perhaps TRBD2 (6 bases). This CDR3 is 12 amino acids long. CDR1 MDHEN and CDR2 SYDVKM come from the germline V gene. V dropped 8 bases and J dropped 2 bases, with 7 bases sitting between them. The CDR3 nucleotides read TGTGCCAGCGGCGGGACCTACAATGAGCAGTTCTTC. It specifies CASGGTYNEQFF.

This clone was detected only once. The rearrangement links TRBV27 to TRBJ2-7; D is perhaps TRBD2 (6 bases). Germline V gene sequence: CDR1 MNHEY, CDR2 SMNVEV (reference sequence). The CDR3 has 15 amino acids. V was pared by 5 bases and J by 5 bases, with 19 bases between. CDR3 in amino acids: CASSPDEGLRHEQYF. DNA for the CDR3: TGTGCCAGCAGTCCGGATGAGGGACTGAGGCACGAGCAGTACTTC.

The rearrangement joins TRBV12-5 to TRBJ2-2, with 8 bases lining up with TRBD1. V lost 2 bases to trimming and J lost 7 bases; unmatched junction nucleotides: 3. The CDR3 runs 14 residues. CDR1 is LGHNT, CDR2 FRNRAP, per germline. CDR3 residues: CASGLSGGGGELFF. CDR3 DNA sequence: TGTGCTAGTGGTTTGTCAGGGGGCGGCGGGGAGCTGTTTTTT.

The chain joins TRBV30 to TRBJ1-5, with D possibly matching TRBD1 (5 bases). This CDR3 region has 13 residues. The germline V gene encodes CDR1 GTSNPN and CDR2 SVGIG (reference sequence). V lost 3 bases and J 3 bases, leaving 9 bases between the germline ends. This CDR3 is CAWRAGYNQPQHF. CDR3 nucleotides: TGTGCCTGGAGGGCAGGGTACAATCAGCCCCAGCATTTT.

This chain connects TRBV7-9 to TRBJ2-2; a weak D match, TRBD2 (6 bases). This CDR3 is 16 amino acids long. The germline V gene encodes CDR1 SEHNR and CDR2 FQNEAQ (reference sequence). Trimming shortened V by 1 base and J by 1 base, and 10 bases separated the two germline ends. The CDR3 here is CASSLGLGGNTGELFF. The CDR3 DNA reads TGTGCCAGCAGCTTAGGTCTGGGAGGGAACACCGGGGAGCTGTTTTTT.

V gene TRBV19 combines with J gene TRBJ1-3; D unresolved. The CDR3 length is 15 residues. The V end lost 6 bases, the J end lost 0 bases, and 12 bases lay between the germline ends. Germline V gene data show CDR1 as LNHDA and CDR2 as SQIVND (reference sequence). CDR3: CASRRDKFSGNTIYF. The CDR3 DNA is TGTGCCAGTAGAAGAGACAAATTCTCTGGAAACACCATATATTTT.

V and J are TRBV21-1 and TRBJ2-6; the table's D call TRBD2 went unverified against the DNA. TRBV21-1 is tagged as a pseudogene. CDR3 length: 19 residues. DNA for the CDR3: TGTGCCAGCAGCAAATGGAAGAGAGGGCGCAACTCTGGGGCCAACGTCCTGACTTTC. It codes for CASSKWKRGRNSGANVLTF.

The V and J genes are TRBV10-3 and TRBJ2-7, with 8 bases lining up with TRBD2. This CDR3 comprises 13 residues. The germline V gene has CDR1 ENHRY and CDR2 SYGVKD. V gave up 8 bases and J gave up 4 bases; unmatched junction bases: 7. The CDR3 here is CAILSGTGYEQYF. The CDR3 DNA reads as TGTGCCATCCTTAGCGGGACTGGGTACGAGCAGTACTTC.

The chain joins TRBV28 to TRBJ2-1; D is ambiguous. This CDR3 is 13 amino acids long. V was trimmed by 8 bases and J by 5 bases, leaving 13 bases between them. Germline CDR1 MDHEN, CDR2 SYDVKM. For the CDR3, the DNA is TGTGCCAGCCAAGATCGGATGAACAATGAGCAGTTCTTC. As protein: CASQDRMNNEQFF.

The gene calls are TRBV11-3 and TRBJ2-2; D is perhaps TRBD1 (5 bases). The V end was cut by 1 base, the J end by 6 bases, with 9 bases between. This CDR3 region has 14 residues. Germline lookup yields CDR1 SGHNT and CDR2 YENEEA. In nucleotides, the CDR3 is TGTGCCAGCAGCTTAGCGCAGGGCTCCGGGGAGCTGTTTTTT. Translation: CASSLAQGSGELFF. The entire variable domain, with the rest obtained from reference TRBV11-3 and TRBJ2-2, is as follows: EAGVVQSPRYKIIEKKQPVAFWCNPISGHNTLYWYLQNLGQGPELLIRYENEEAVDDSQLPKDRFSAERLKGVDSTLKIQPAELGDSAVYLCASSLAQGSGELFFGEGSRLTVL.

The rearrangement uses TRBV4-1 and TRBJ2-7; maybe TRBD2 (5 bases). V lost 1 base to trimming and J lost 6 bases, with 13 bases between them. The germline CDR1 and CDR2 sequences are MGHRA and YSYEKL. This CDR3 is built from 14 residues. The CDR3, as DNA: TGCGCCAGCAGCCAAGTAGGGAGTATCCGCGAGCAGTACTTC. Translating gives CASSQVGSIREQYF.

V and J are TRBV6-6 and TRBJ1-2; D is undetermined. V lost 4 bases and J lost 7, with 10 bases in between. The CDR3 runs 12 residues. The germline V gene encodes CDR1 MNHNY and CDR2 SVGAGI (reference sequence). CDR3 loop: CASSFPGRGYTF. As DNA, the CDR3 is TGTGCCAGCAGTTTTCCGGGTCGTGGCTACACCTTC.

The chain recombines TRBV9 with TRBJ2-5, with no clear D. The CDR3 extends over 12 amino acids. From germline, CDR1 is SGDLS and CDR2 YYNGEE. The ends were cut back, 0 bases at V and 3 bases at J, with 3 bases in the middle. CDR3: CASSVGEETQYF. The CDR3 DNA sequence: TGTGCCAGCAGCGTAGGGGAAGAGACCCAGTACTTC.

This sequence joins TRBV2 and TRBJ1-4, with TRBD1 matching 9 bases. Trimming at V came to 8 bases and at J to 8 bases, leaving 12 bases not matched to a gene. Per the germline V gene, CDR1 is SNHLY and CDR2 is FYNNEI. The CDR3 spans 15 residues. CDR3 in amino acids: CASVRGTGNNEKLFF. The CDR3 DNA reads as TGTGCCAGCGTGAGGGGGACAGGGAATAACGAAAAACTGTTTTTT.

The rearrangement uses TRBV19 and TRBJ2-7; a possible D gene is TRBD1 (5 bases). Germline CDR1 is LNHDA and CDR2 is SQIVND (reference sequence). This CDR3 contains 13 residues. V shed 5 bases and J shed 1 base, with 9 bases lying between them. In nucleotides, the CDR3 is TGTGCCAGTAGTCTGCCAGGGTCCTACGAGCAGTACTTC. This encodes CASSLPGSYEQYF.